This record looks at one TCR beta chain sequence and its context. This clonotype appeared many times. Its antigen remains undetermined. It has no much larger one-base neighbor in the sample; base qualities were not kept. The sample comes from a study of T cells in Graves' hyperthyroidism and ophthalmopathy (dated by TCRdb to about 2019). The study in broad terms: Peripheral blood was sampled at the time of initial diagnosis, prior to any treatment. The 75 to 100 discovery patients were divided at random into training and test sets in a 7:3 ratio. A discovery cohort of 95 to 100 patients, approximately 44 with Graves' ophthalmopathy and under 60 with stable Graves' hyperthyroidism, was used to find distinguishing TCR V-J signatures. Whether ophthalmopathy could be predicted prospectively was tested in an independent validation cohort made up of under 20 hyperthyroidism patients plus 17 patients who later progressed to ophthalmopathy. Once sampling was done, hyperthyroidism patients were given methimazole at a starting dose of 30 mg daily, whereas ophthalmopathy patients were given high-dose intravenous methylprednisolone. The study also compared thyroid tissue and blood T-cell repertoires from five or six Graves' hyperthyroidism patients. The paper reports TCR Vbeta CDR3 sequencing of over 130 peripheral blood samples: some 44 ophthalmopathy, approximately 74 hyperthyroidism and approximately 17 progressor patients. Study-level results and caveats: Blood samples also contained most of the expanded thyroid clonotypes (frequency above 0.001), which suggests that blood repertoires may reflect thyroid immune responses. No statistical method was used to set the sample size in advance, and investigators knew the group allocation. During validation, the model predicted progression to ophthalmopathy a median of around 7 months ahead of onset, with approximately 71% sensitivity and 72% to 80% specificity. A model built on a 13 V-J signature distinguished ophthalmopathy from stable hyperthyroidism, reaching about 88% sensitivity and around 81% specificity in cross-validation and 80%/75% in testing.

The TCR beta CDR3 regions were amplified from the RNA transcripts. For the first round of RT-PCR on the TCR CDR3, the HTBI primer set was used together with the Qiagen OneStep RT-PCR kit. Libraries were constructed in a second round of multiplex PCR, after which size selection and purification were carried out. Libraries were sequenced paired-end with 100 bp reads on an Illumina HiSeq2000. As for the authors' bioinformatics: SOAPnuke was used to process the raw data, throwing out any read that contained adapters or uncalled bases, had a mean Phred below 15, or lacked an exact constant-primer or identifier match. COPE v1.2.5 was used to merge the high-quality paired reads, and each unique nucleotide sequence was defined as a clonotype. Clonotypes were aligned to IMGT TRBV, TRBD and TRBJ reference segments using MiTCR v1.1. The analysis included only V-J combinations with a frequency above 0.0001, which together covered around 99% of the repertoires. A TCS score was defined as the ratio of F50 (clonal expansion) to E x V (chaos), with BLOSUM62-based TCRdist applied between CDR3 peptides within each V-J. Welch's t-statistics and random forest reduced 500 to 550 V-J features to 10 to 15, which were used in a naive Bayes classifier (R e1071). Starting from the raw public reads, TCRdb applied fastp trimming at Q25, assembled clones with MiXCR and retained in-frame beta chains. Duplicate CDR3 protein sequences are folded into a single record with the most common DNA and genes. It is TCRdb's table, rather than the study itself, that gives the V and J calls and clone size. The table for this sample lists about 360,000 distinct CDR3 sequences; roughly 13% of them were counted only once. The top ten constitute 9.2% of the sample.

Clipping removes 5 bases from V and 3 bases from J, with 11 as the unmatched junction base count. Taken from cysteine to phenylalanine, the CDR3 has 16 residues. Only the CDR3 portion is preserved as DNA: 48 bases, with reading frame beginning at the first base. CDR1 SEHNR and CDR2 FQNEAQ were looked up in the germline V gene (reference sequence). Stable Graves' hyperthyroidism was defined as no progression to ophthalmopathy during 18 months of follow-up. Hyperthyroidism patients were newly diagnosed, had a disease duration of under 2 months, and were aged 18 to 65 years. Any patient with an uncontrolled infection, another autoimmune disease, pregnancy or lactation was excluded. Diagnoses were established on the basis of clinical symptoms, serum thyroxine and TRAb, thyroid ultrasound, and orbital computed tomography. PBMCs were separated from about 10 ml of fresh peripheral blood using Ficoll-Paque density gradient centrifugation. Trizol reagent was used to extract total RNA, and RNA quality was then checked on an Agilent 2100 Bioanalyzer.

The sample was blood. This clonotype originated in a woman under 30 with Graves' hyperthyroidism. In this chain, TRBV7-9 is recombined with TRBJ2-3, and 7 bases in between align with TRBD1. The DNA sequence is TGTGCCAGCAGCCGTGCTTGGGACAGTTTTACAGATACGCAGTATTTT. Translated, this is CASSRAWDSFTDTQYF.